This TCR beta chain came from a study of PD-1 blockade in classical Hodgkin lymphoma. For the study at large: With a 2-week interval, patients received intravenous nivolumab at 3 mg/kg.

Concerning this clone itself: Antigen unknown.

Trimming took off 0 bases at V and 4 bases at J, with 12 bases between the two ends. CDR3 length: 16 residues. Per germline, CDR1 SGHTA and CDR2 FQGNSA. Time point: cycle 4 day 1 (C4D1), after 6 weeks of nivolumab. The patients all showed relapse after autologous stem cell transplantation, while their brentuximab vedotin exposure varied. Here immunoSEQ multiplex PCR was the method, and the copy in TCRdb shows in-frame clones only, minus some. There are about 8,500 clones in the sample; around 85% occur only once, and nearly 35% lies in the top ten. Study observations and caveats: Repertoire difference causes, possibly disease activity or prior therapy, remain undefined. According to reports, newly diagnosed patients had lower baseline TCR diversity than healthy donors, and relapsed/refractory patients had lower baseline TCR diversity still. Exclusion removed patients who began nivolumab under 1 year after ASCT.

This TCR came from a human donor with classical Hodgkin lymphoma. Material: peripheral blood mononuclear cells (PBMCs), obtained before the fourth cycle of nivolumab. The chain combines TRBV7-2 with TRBJ2-2; D might be TRBD1 or TRBD2, each matching 5 bases. CDR3 protein: CASSLAKGRFTGELFF. The CDR3 DNA follows: TGTGCCAGCAGCTTAGCTAAGGGGAGATTCACCGGGGAGCTGTTTTTT.